The clone carrying this T cell receptor (beta chain) has a count of ten or more. Its antigen is still unknown. The CDR3 has 12 residues. With 3 bases removed from V and 9 bases from J, the gap between germline ends came to 11 bases. The V gene's germline CDR1 is LNHDA and CDR2 SQIVND (reference sequence). Here immunoSEQ multiplex PCR was the method, and the copy in TCRdb shows in-frame clones only, minus some. The sample yields 150,000 or so clones, around 84% seen once. The sample originates from a study of PD-1 blockade in classical Hodgkin lymphoma. Broader study findings: With CD4+ cells, TCR diversity rose significantly by C4D1, but not with CD8+ cells. Individuals initiating nivolumab under 1 year after ASCT were excluded. Complete responders' diversity at baseline resembled that of newly diagnosed patients.

Relapses following autologous stem cell transplantation were seen in all patients, with brentuximab vedotin exposure varying. The best responses consisted of complete response, partial response or progressive disease. The chain is built from TRBV19 and TRBJ1-2; no definite D call. This clonotype originated in a human donor with classical Hodgkin lymphoma. The sample was peripheral blood mononuclear cells (PBMCs), taken before the second cycle of nivolumab. CDR3 DNA sequence: TGTGCCAGTAGTATCAATAGAAGGAGCTACACCTTC. Protein: CASSINRRSYTF.